A selection of T cell receptor beta chains follows, all from one sample in a study of graft-versus-host responses after intestinal transplantation. No antigen is known for these receptors. Libraries were prepared by immunoSEQ multiplex PCR; TCRdb keeps only in-frame clonotypes and omits some of them. The sample has more than 100,000 clones, roughly 93% seen once. The sequenced sample was unstimulated CD8+ T cells sorted from spleen or lymph node cells, obtained before intestinal transplant. The receptors derive from a human donor who received an intestinal transplant. Both conserved end residues are part of each CDR3. The D gene is left open where the match is weak. Clone size is not always given. Where it is, it says once, few, many or a class for expanded clones.

J,D,size,V,DNA,CDR3
TRBJ2-1,.,.,TRBV20-1,TGCAGTGCCCAGTGGGGGTATGAGCAGTTCTTC,CSAQWGYEQFF
TRBJ2-7,.,.,TRBV7-2,TGTGCCAGCAGCTTATCAGGTTACGAGCAGTACTTC,CASSLSGYEQYF
TRBJ1-1,.,.,TRBV14,TGTGCCAGCAGCCAAGTCCCCGGGGCGGGTATGAACACTGAAGCTTTCTTT,CASSQVPGAGMNTEAFF
TRBJ1-4,.,.,TRBV6-6,TGTGCCAGCAGGATAGATGTGGGTGAAAAACTGTTTTTT,CASRIDVGEKLFF
TRBJ2-7,TRBD2,.,TRBV7-6,TGTGCCAGCAGCTTAGGGGGCGGGGGGCGGCGAGAGCAGTACTTC,CASSLGGGGRREQYF
TRBJ2-7,.,.,TRBV5-6,TGTGCCAGCAGCTTGGGGGGACTGGGCTCCTACGAGCAGTACTTC,CASSLGGLGSYEQYF
TRBJ1-5,.,.,TRBV30,TGTGCCTGGAGTGTACGCTGGCAGGGTTTCCAGCCCCAGCATTTT,CAWSVRWQGFQPQHF
TRBJ1-3,.,.,TRBV2,TGTGCCAGCAGTGAAGCGTCGGGGATAGGAAACACCATATATTTT,CASSEASGIGNTIYF
TRBJ2-2,.,.,TRBV29-1,TGCAGCGTTGAGTCCCCTTTGGCTCGGGGGGAGCTGTTTTTT,CSVESPLARGELFF
TRBJ2-5,.,.,TRBV2,TGTGCCAGCCTAGAGAATCCGGGTCTACAAGAGGCCCAGTACTTC,CASLENPGLQEAQYF
TRBJ1-6,TRBD1,few,TRBV6-1,TGTGCCAGCAGTGGGGACAGGGAGACCTATAATTCACCCCTCCACTTT,CASSGDRETYNSPLHF
TRBJ2-1,.,.,TRBV15,TGTGCCACCAGCAGTCCGACGTCGGTTGAGCAGTTCTTC,CATSSPTSVEQFF
TRBJ2-7,.,.,TRBV7-9,TGTGCCAGCAGCTTAGGTCCGGGGTCTAGCTCCTACGAGCAGTACTTC,CASSLGPGSSSYEQYF
TRBJ2-2,.,.,TRBV9,TGTGCCAGCACCACAGGGCTTAACACCGGGGAGCTGTTTTTT,CASTTGLNTGELFF
TRBJ1-4,.,few,TRBV5-6,TGTGCCAGCAGCTTGGGGGTGGCTAATGAAAAACTGTTTTTT,CASSLGVANEKLFF
TRBJ2-1,.,.,TRBV19,TGTGCCAGTAGTATGTCTTCTAGGAATGAGCAGTTCTTC,CASSMSSRNEQFF
TRBJ2-1,.,.,TRBV19,TGTGCCAGTCAGGAGGGGTCCTACAATGAGCAGTTCTTC,CASQEGSYNEQFF
TRBJ1-6,TRBD1,.,TRBV27,TGTGCCAGCAGTGCACGGACAGGGTTGAATTCACCCCTCCACTTT,CASSARTGLNSPLHF
TRBJ1-5,.,.,TRBV7-6,TGTGCCAGCAGCCCGGTTTTGGATCAGCCCCAGCATTTT,CASSPVLDQPQHF
TRBJ2-3,.,.,TRBV6-1,TGTGCCAGCAGTGAAGCGGTAGGGAAGAGAGATACGCAGTATTTT,CASSEAVGKRDTQYF
TRBJ2-7,TRBD2,.,TRBV11-2,TGTGCCAGCAGCCCAACCTTAACTATAGCGGGGCCCTACGAGCAGTACTTC,CASSPTLTIAGPYEQYF
TRBJ2-5,.,.,TRBV6-1,TGTGCCAGCAGTGAAGCGCAGGCTCCGTACTTC,CASSEAQAPYF
TRBJ2-3,.,.,TRBV27,TGTGCCAGCAGTGGGCTGCGCGATACGCAGTATTTT,CASSGLRDTQYF
TRBJ2-5,.,.,TRBV5-4,TGTGCCAGCAGCTTGGACAGGGCGCCAGAGACCCAGTACTTC,CASSLDRAPETQYF
TRBJ2-7,.,.,TRBV4-1,TGCGCCAGCAGCCAATCCGAAGACACCCGTTACGAGCAGTACTTC,CASSQSEDTRYEQYF
TRBJ2-2,.,.,TRBV9,TGTGCCAGCAGCGTACCCCAAATAGCGCTGGGGCTCGGGGAGCTGTTTTTT,CASSVPQIALGLGELFF